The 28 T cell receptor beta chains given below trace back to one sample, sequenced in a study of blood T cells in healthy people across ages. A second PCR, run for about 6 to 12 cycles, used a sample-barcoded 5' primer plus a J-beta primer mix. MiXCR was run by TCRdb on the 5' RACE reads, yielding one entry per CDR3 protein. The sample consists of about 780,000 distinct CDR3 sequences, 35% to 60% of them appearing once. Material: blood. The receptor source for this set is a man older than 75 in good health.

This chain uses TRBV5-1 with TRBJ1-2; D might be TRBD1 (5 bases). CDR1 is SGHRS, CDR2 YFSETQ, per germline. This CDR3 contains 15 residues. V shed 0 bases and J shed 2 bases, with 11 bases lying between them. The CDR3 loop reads CASSLDGTQNYGYTF. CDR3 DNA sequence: TGCGCCAGCAGCTTGGATGGGACCCAAAACTATGGCTACACCTTC.

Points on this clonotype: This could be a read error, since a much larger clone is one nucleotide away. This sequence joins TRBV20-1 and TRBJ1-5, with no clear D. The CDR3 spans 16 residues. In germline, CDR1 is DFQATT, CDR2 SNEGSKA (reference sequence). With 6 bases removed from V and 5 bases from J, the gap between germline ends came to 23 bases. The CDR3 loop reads CSALLPTGRKDQPQHF. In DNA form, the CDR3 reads TGCAGTGCCCTTCTTCCCACGGGGAGGAAGGATCAGCCCCAGCATTTT.

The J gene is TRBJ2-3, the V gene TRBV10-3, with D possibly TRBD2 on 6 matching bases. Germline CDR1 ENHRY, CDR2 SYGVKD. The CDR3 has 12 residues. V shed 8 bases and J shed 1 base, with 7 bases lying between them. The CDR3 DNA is TGTGCCATCGGGACTGGCACAGATACGCAGTATTTT. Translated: CAIGTGTDTQYF.

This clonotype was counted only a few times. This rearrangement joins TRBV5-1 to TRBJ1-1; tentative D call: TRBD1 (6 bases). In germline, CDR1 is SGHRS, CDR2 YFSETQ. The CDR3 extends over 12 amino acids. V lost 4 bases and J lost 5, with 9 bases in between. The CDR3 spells CASSRRGTEAFF. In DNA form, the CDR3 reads TGCGCCAGCAGCCGCAGGGGTACTGAAGCTTTCTTT.

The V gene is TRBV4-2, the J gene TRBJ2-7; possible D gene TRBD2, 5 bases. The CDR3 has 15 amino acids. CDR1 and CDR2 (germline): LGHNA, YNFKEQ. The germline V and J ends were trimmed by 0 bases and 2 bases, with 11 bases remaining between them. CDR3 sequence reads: CASSQDRRATYEQYF. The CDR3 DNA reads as TGTGCCAGCAGCCAAGATAGGCGGGCAACCTACGAGCAGTACTTC.

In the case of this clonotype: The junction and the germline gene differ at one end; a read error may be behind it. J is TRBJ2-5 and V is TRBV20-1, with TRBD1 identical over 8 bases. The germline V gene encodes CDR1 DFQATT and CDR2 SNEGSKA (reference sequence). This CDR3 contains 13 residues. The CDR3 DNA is TGCGGTGCTAGGGCCCAGGGGGCGGGGACCCAGTACTTC. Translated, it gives CGARAQGAGTQYF.

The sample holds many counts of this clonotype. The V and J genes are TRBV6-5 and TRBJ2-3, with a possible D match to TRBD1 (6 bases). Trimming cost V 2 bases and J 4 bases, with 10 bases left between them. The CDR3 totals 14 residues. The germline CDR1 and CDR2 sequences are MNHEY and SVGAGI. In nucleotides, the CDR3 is TGTGCCAGCAGTTACGGGGGCAGTGCAGATACGCAGTATTTT. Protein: CASSYGGSADTQYF.

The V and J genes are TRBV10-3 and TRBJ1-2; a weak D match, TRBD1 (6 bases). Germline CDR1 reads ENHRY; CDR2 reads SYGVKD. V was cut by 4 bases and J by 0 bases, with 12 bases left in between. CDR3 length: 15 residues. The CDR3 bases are TGTGCCATCAGTGGACAGGATTCAGCTAACTATGGCTACACCTTC. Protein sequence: CAISGQDSANYGYTF.

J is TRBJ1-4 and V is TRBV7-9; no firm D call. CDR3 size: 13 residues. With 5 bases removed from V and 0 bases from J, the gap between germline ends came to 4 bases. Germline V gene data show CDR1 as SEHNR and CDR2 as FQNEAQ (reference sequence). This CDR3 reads CASSAATNEKLFF. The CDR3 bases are TGTGCCAGCAGCGCCGCAACTAATGAAAAACTGTTTTTT.

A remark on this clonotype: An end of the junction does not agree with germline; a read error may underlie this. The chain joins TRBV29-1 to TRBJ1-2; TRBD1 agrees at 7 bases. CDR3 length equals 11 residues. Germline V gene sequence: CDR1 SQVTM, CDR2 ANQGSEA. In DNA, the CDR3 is TGCAGCGGTGAACAGGGGCCGGGCTACACCTTC. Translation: CSGEQGPGYTF.

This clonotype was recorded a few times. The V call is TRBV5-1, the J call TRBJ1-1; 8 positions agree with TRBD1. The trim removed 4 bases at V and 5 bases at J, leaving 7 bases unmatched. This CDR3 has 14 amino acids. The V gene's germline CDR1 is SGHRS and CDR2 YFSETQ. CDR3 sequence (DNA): TGCGCCAGCAGCCCAGGGGGCGCGAGTACTGAAGCTTTCTTT. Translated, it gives CASSPGGASTEAFF.

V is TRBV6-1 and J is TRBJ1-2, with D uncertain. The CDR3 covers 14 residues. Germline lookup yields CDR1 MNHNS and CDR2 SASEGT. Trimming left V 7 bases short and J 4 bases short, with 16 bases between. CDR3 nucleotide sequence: TGTGCCAGCACCGCGCCGGGGAGGATCTATGGCTACACCTTC. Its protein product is CASTAPGRIYGYTF.

CDR3 protein: CSVDPGLAGFHEQFF. The CDR3 DNA follows: TGCAGCGTTGACCCGGGACTAGCGGGTTTTCATGAGCAGTTCTTC. This chain links TRBV29-1 with TRBJ2-1, with 12 positions matching TRBD2. Germline assignment: CDR1 SQVTM and CDR2 ANQGSEA. The junction had 8 bases not matched to a gene; V was cut back by 3 bases and J by 8 bases. The CDR3 length is 15 residues.

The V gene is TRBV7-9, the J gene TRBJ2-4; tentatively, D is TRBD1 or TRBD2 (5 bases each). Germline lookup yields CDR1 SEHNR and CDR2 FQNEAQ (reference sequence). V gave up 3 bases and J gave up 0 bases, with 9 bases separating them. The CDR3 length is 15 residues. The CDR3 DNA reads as TGTGCCAGCAGCTTGCCGGGGCTAGCCAAAAACATTCAGTACTTC. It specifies CASSLPGLAKNIQYF.

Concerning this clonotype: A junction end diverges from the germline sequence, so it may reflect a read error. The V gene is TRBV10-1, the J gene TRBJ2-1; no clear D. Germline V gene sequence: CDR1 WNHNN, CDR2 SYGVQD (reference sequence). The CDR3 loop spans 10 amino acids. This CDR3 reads CVSSYNEQFF. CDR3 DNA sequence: TGCGTCAGCAGCTACAATGAGCAGTTCTTC.

CDR3 in DNA: TGTGCCAGCAGTTACTCGTCCCTTACAGGCTATGGCTACACCTTC. Translating gives CASSYSSLTGYGYTF. The chain couples TRBV6-6 to TRBJ1-2; a possible D gene is TRBD1 (5 bases). This CDR3 has 15 amino acids. The V gene lost 0 bases and the J gene lost 4 bases, with 12 bases spanning the gap. Germline assignment: CDR1 MNHNY and CDR2 SVGAGI (reference sequence).

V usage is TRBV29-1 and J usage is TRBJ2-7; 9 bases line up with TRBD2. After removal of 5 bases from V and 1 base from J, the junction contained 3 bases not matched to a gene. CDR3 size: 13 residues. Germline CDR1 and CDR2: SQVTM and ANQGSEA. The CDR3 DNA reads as TGCAGCGTTATTAGCGGGAGTTCCTACGAGCAGTACTTC. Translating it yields CSVISGSSYEQYF.

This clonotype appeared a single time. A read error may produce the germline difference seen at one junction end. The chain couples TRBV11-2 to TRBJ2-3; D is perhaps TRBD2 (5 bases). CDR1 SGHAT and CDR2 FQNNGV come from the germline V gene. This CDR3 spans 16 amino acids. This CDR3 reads CAGSLIGGISTDTQYF. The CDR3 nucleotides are TGTGCCGGCAGCTTAATTGGAGGAATTAGCACAGATACGCAGTATTTT.

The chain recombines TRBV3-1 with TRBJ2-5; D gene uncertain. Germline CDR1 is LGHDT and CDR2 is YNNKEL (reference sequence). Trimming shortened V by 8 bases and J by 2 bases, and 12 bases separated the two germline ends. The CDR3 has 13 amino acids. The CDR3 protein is CASSSITQETQYF. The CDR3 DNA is TGTGCCAGCTCGTCGATCACGCAAGAGACCCAGTACTTC.

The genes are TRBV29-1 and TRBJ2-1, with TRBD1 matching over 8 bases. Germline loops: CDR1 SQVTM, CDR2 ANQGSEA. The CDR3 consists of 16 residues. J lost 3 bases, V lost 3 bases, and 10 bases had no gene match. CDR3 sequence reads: CSVEVGQGKNYNEQFF. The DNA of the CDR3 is TGCAGCGTTGAGGTAGGACAGGGAAAGAACTACAATGAGCAGTTCTTC.

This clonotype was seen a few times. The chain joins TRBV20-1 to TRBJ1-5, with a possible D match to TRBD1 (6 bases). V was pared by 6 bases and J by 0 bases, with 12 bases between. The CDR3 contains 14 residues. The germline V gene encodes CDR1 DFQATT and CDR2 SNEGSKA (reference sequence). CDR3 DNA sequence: TGCAGTGCCACCTCGGGGGCTAGCAATCAGCCCCAGCATTTT. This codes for CSATSGASNQPQHF.

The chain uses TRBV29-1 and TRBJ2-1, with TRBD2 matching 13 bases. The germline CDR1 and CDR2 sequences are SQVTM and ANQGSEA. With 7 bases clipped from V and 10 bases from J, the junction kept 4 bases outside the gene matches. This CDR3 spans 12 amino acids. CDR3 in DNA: TGCAGCGGGACTAGCGGGAGTGAAGAGCAGTTCTTC. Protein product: CSGTSGSEEQFF.

The DNA for the CDR3 is TGCGCCAGCAGCTTGAGGCAGGTTGGACAGGGTTCGAATGAGCAGTTCTTC. Translated: CASSLRQVGQGSNEQFF. V and J are TRBV5-1 and TRBJ2-1; 8 bases agree with TRBD1. CDR1 is SGHRS and CDR2 is YFSETQ in the germline V gene. Trimming removed 1 base from V and 7 bases from J; junction bases left unmatched: 13. The CDR3 length is 17 residues.

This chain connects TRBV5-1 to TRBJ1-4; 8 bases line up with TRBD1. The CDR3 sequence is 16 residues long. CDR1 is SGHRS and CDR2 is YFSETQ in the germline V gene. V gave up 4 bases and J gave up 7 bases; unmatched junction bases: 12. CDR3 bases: TGCGCCAGCAGCCCAGGACAGGGAGGGATAGGTGAAAAACTGTTTTTT. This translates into CASSPGQGGIGEKLFF. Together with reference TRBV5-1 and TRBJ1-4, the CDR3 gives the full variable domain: KAGVTQTPRYLIKTRGQQVTLSCSPISGHRSVSWYQQTPGQGLQFLFEYFSETQRNKGNFPGRFSGRQFSNSRSEMNVSTLELGDSALYLCASSPGQGGIGEKLFFGSGTQLSVL.

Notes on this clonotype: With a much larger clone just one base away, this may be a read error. This chain's CDR3 is CASGPRERAKNIQYF. The DNA for the CDR3 is TGTGCCAGCGGCCCGCGGGAGAGAGCCAAAAACATTCAGTACTTC. The chain has TRBV12-3 or TRBV12-4 and TRBJ2-4; 7 nucleotides match TRBD2. The trim removed 8 bases at V and 0 bases at J, leaving 7 bases unmatched. The CDR3 totals 15 residues.

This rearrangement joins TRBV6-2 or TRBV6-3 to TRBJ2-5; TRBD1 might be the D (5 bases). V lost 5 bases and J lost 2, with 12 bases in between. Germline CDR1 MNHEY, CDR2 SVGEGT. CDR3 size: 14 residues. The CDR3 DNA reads TGTGCCAGCAGTCCACAGGTAGAACAAGAGACCCAGTACTTC. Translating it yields CASSPQVEQETQYF.

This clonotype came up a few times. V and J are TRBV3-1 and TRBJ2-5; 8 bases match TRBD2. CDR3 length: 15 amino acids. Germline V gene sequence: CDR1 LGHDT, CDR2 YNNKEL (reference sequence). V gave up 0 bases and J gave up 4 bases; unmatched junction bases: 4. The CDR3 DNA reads TGTGCCAGCAGCCAAGAGACTAGCGCGTTAGAGACCCAGTACTTC. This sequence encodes CASSQETSALETQYF.

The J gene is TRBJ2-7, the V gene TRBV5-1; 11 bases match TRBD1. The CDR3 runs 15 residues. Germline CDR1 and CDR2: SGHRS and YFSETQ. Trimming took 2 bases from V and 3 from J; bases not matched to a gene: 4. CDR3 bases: TGCGCCAGCAGCTTCCAGGGACAGGGGGGCTACGAGCAGTACTTC. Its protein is CASSFQGQGGYEQYF.